This T cell receptor (beta chain) was sequenced in a study of CD8+ T cells in alopecia areata. Broader study findings: Many expanded lesional clones persisted in scalp and blood during tofacitinib.

Treatment reported: oral pan-JAK inhibitor, 5-10 mg twice daily. Isolated RNA was reverse transcribed into cDNA used as the sequencing template. Produced via immunoSEQ multiplex PCR; TCRdb's table is partial and in-frame only. The sample holds approximately 200,000 clones, around 60% seen once. Regarding this clone: Its antigen is not known.

Sample: CD4+ T cells sorted from blood, taken at week 4, from a patient treated with tofacitinib. The clonotype comes from a human donor with alopecia areata.

The CDR3 here is CASSPRGGSSYNEQFF. CDR3 in DNA: TGCGCCAGCAGCCCCCGTGGAGGGAGCTCCTACAATGAGCAGTTCTTC. V and J are TRBV5-1 and TRBJ2-1; D may be TRBD2 (6 bases). V lost 4 bases, J lost 0 bases, and 14 bases lay in between. Germline CDR1 reads SGHRS; CDR2 reads YFSETQ. This CDR3 is 16 amino acids long. Drawing the rest from reference TRBV5-1 and TRBJ2-1, the complete variable domain is KAGVTQTPRYLIKTRGQQVTLSCSPISGHRSVSWYQQTPGQGLQFLFEYFSETQRNKGNFPGRFSGRQFSNSRSEMNVSTLELGDSALYLCASSPRGGSSYNEQFFGPGTRLTVL.